This T cell receptor beta chain was identified in a study of OX40 agonist ivuxolimab in advanced cancers. Looking at the study overall: The treatment was a fully human IgG2 OX40 agonist, ivuxolimab. Partial responses, seen in three patients, involved one hepatocellular carcinoma and two cutaneous melanomas. A mean age of around 66 years, range roughly 20 to 80, was recorded, and roughly 80% were male.

V shed 3 bases and J shed 8 bases, with 21 bases lying between them. This CDR3 has 16 residues. Germline-derived CDR1 and CDR2 are SGHRS and YFSETQ. The protocol was immunoSEQ multiplex PCR, while the TCRdb copy is restricted to in-frame clones and leaves out a portion. The repertoire includes roughly 73,000 clones, 88% of them detected once, and roughly 2.9% sits in the top ten. Any history of autoimmune disease or systemic immunosuppression disqualified patients. The chain has TRBV5-1 and TRBJ2-1, with D hard to call. This sequence originates from an adult with an advanced solid tumor such as melanoma, head and neck, liver or kidney cancer. This material consisted of CD4+ or CD8+ T cells sorted from blood, taken in a trial of the OX40 agonist ivuxolimab. CDR3 nucleotides: TGCGCCAGCAGCTCTTCGGACGCAACTTGGTCGGATGAGCAGTTCTTC. It yields the protein CASSSSDATWSDEQFF.